A selection of T cell receptor beta chains follows, all from one sample in a study of cytomegalovirus exposure and HLA in healthy donors. Some clones are missing from TCRdb's copy, which holds only in-frame ones; the method was immunoSEQ multiplex PCR. Its listing shows about 140,000 clones. Sample: PBMCs. Receptors were obtained from a woman aged 18-29 years in good health and CMV-seronegative. The CDR3 runs from the conserved cysteine through the conserved F or W. The D gene is left open where the match is weak.

j_gene | v_gene | d_gene | CDR3nt | CDR3aa
TRBJ1-4 | TRBV27 | . | TGTGCCAGCAGAAGTGCGGGGGAAGCTAATGAAAAACTGTTTTTT | CASRSAGEANEKLFF
TRBJ2-3 | TRBV27 | . | TGTGCCAGCTCCCTTTTACAGGGTAACACAGATACGCAGTATTTT | CASSLLQGNTDTQYF
TRBJ2-3 | TRBV7-3 | . | TGTGCCAGCAGCCAAGGTGACTCCCTCACGCAGTATTTT | CASSQGDSLTQYF
TRBJ2-5 | TRBV9 | . | TGTGCCAGCAGCGTAGTCGACACTGAACCACAAGAGACCCAGTACTTC | CASSVVDTEPQETQYF
TRBJ1-2 | TRBV11-2 | TRBD1 | TGTGCCAGCAGCGCGACAGGGGACTATGGCTACACCTTC | CASSATGDYGYTF
TRBJ1-1 | TRBV4-1 | . | TGCGCCAGCAGCCAAGGCAACAGTGGCACTGAAGCTTTCTTT | CASSQGNSGTEAFF
TRBJ2-1 | TRBV29-1 | . | TGCAGCGGGGGAGCGGGCGAGCAGTTCTTC | CSGGAGEQFF
TRBJ2-1 | TRBV5-4 | . | TGTGCCAGCAGCTTGGCGGGATCCTACAATGAGCAGTTCTTC | CASSLAGSYNEQFF
TRBJ2-3 | TRBV9 | TRBD2 | TGTGCCAGCAGCGTAGACACTAGCGGGAGCAGGACAGATACGCAGTATTTT | CASSVDTSGSRTDTQYF
TRBJ2-7 | TRBV7-9 | . | TGTGCCAGCAGTCTCACAGGGAGGGCCTACGAGCAGTACTTC | CASSLTGRAYEQYF
TRBJ2-3 | TRBV11-1 | TRBD1 | TGTGCCAGCAGCTTAGGGGCAGGGGGCGCAGATACGCAGTATTTT | CASSLGAGGADTQYF
TRBJ2-1 | TRBV6-1 | TRBD1 | TGTGCCAGCAGGCGACAGGGCCCCTACAATGAGCAGTTCTTC | CASRRQGPYNEQFF
TRBJ2-4 | TRBV15 | TRBD1 | TGTGCCACCAGCAGAGAAATGGGACAGGGCACCTATGGAGCCAAAAACATTCAGTACTTC | CATSREMGQGTYGAKNIQYF
TRBJ2-1 | TRBV19 | . | TGTGCCAGTAGTGTCGACAGGCACAATGAGCAGTTCTTC | CASSVDRHNEQFF
TRBJ2-1 | TRBV7-8 | TRBD2 | TGTGCCAGCAGCTTAGTTGCTAGCGGGAGTACCGATGAGCAGTTCTTC | CASSLVASGSTDEQFF
TRBJ1-5 | TRBV7-8 | . | TGTGCCAGCAGCTTAGAGCGGGGTCATCAGCCCCAGCATTTT | CASSLERGHQPQHF
TRBJ2-5 | TRBV7-8 | . | TGTGCCAGCAGCTTAGACCGGCGGAGGGGCTTGGAGACCCAGTACTTC | CASSLDRRRGLETQYF
TRBJ2-5 | TRBV19 | . | TGTGCCAGTAGTCCTCACTTGGAGGTGGTGGAGCAGTACTTC | CASSPHLEVVEQYF
TRBJ2-3 | TRBV27 | TRBD2 | TGTGCCAGCAGTTTAACCCATAGCGGGAGGAGTAAGTATTTT | CASSLTHSGRSKYF
TRBJ1-2 | TRBV27 | TRBD1 | TGTGCCAGCCGGGACAGAGGTGGCTACACCTTC | CASRDRGGYTF
TRBJ2-1 | TRBV2 | TRBD2 | TGTGCCAGCAGTCCCGGGACTAGCGGGCTCAATGAGCAGTTCTTC | CASSPGTSGLNEQFF
TRBJ2-1 | TRBV19 | . | TGTGCCAGTACCCCTGCGGACTCCCTCCTTAGGAATGAGCAGTTCTTC | CASTPADSLLRNEQFF
TRBJ1-1 | TRBV7-3 | . | TGTGCCAGCAGCTTAAGGGGCTCGGGGGGGACTGAAGCTTTCTTT | CASSLRGSGGTEAFF
TRBJ2-3 | TRBV5-1 | . | TGCGCCAGCAGCTTGGAGCAGGGGGGTACAGATACGCAGTATTTT | CASSLEQGGTDTQYF
TRBJ1-2 | TRBV14 | . | TGTGCCAGCAGCAGCGGAACCTATGGCTACACCTTC | CASSSGTYGYTF
TRBJ1-4 | TRBV6-1 | . | TGTGCCAGCAGTGAAGGGGCCCAGCAGTTTTTT | CASSEGAQQFF
TRBJ2-5 | TRBV30 | . | TGTGCCTGGAGTGGGGGAAGGAGGGAGACCCAGTACTTC | CAWSGGRRETQYF
TRBJ1-6 | TRBV6-5 | TRBD1 | TGTGCCAGCAGTTACTCGATAGGGGGCCGGGATTCACCCCTCCACTTT | CASSYSIGGRDSPLHF
TRBJ2-3 | TRBV2 | TRBD2 | TGTGCCACCAGGCGGGAGGGAGATACGCAGTATTTT | CATRREGDTQYF
TRBJ1-5 | TRBV6-1 | . | TGTGCCAGCAGTGAATTCTCCGGTTCGGTTCAGCCCCAGCATTTT | CASSEFSGSVQPQHF
TRBJ2-5 | TRBV4-1 | TRBD1 | TGCGCCAGCAGCCACAGGACAGGAGAAGAGACCCAGTACTTC | CASSHRTGEETQYF
TRBJ2-7 | TRBV5-1 | TRBD2 | TGCGCCAGCAGCCACCGGACTAGCGGGGTTCCAGACGAGCAGTACTTC | CASSHRTSGVPDEQYF
TRBJ2-7 | TRBV7-9 | TRBD2 | TGTGCCAGCAGCTTAACCGCTAGCGGGAGTTACGAGCAGTACTTC | CASSLTASGSYEQYF
TRBJ1-6 | TRBV5-1 | . | TGCGCCAGCAGCTTGCCTCTCGGCCAGGTTGGTCCCTCACCCCTCCACTTT | CASSLPLGQVGPSPLHF
TRBJ1-2 | TRBV5-1 | TRBD1 | TGCGCCAGCAGCCGGTGGAATGAGGACAGGGTATACCCCTATGGCTACACCTTC | CASSRWNEDRVYPYGYTF
TRBJ1-5 | TRBV19 | . | TGTGCCAGTAGTACGGGACAACCCAATCAGCCCCAGCATTTT | CASSTGQPNQPQHF
TRBJ2-5 | TRBV18 | . | TGTGCCAGCTCCGCATCTAGACCACCGGGGGAGACCCAGTACTTC | CASSASRPPGETQYF
TRBJ2-5 | TRBV29-1 | TRBD1 | TGCAGCCTGCGGCTCACAGGGGTTGGAGAGACCCAGTACTTC | CSLRLTGVGETQYF